What follows is one TCR beta chain and its context. The sample belongs to a study of blood T cell repertoires in COVID-19. Assay used: immunoSEQ multiplex PCR; TCRdb lists only in-frame clones, some missing. The data show fewer than 180,000 clones, around 90% seen once. This CDR3 has 14 residues. Losses at the gene ends were 7 bases for V and 3 bases for J; bases not matched to a gene: 1. From germline, CDR1 is SGHNT and CDR2 YYREEE (reference sequence). The chain carries TRBV5-4 and TRBJ2-2, with 12 bases matching TRBD2. Sequenced: peripheral blood. This receptor was taken from a woman in her fifties or sixties with active or convalescent COVID-19. DNA for the CDR3: TGTGCCAGCGGGACTAGCGGGTACACCGGGGAGCTGTTTTTT. Amino acid sequence: CASGTSGYTGELFF.